Below, 9 T cell receptor beta chains from the same sample are listed, as sequenced in a study of CD8+ T cells in alopecia areata. Extracted RNA was reverse transcribed, and the resulting cDNA served as sequencing template. The assay was immunoSEQ multiplex PCR, and TCRdb's table has in-frame clones only and misses some. The top ten clones hold approximately 34% of a sample with roughly 150,000 clones, about three fifths of them seen once. The specimen was CD8+ T cells sorted from blood. The receptors were sampled from a human donor in good health.

V gene TRBV13 combines with J gene TRBJ2-7, with D perhaps matching TRBD2 (6 bases). The CDR3 spans 13 residues. The germline V gene has CDR1 PRHDT and CDR2 FYEKMQ (reference sequence). Trimming took off 3 bases at V and 5 bases at J, with 11 bases between the two ends. DNA for the CDR3: TGTGCCAGCAGCTTGCGGGGATCGAACGAGCAGTACTTC. Translation: CASSLRGSNEQYF.

The J gene is TRBJ2-5, the V gene TRBV18; weak D call: TRBD2 (6 bases). The DNA end is more similar to TRBJ2-7, so the J call may be wrong. The CDR3 is made up of 13 amino acids. CDR1 and CDR2 (germline): KGHSH, LQKENI. Here the CDR3 reads CASSRDSDYEQYF. CDR3 nucleotide sequence: TGTGCCAGCTCTCGGGACTCCGACTACGAGCAGTACTTC.

The chain combines TRBV5-6 with TRBJ2-5, with unresolved D. CDR1 and CDR2 (germline): SGHDT, YYEEEE. This CDR3 has 13 residues. Trimming stripped 6 bases from V and 2 bases from J, with 11 bases between. The CDR3 spells CASNIVIQETQYF. CDR3 bases: TGTGCCAGCAACATTGTAATACAAGAGACCCAGTACTTC.

This clone occurred a few times. The V call is TRBV29-1, the J call TRBJ2-5; D call uncertain. Trimming pared 3 bases from V and 5 bases from J, leaving 13 bases between. The CDR3 is 13 residues long. Germline V gene lookup returns CDR1 SQVTM and CDR2 ANQGSEA. CDR3 sequence (DNA): TGCAGCGTTGACTTAGAGGTCGGGGAGACCCAGTACTTC. Translation: CSVDLEVGETQYF.

This clone was seen more than once but under ten times. V is TRBV30 and J is TRBJ2-7; 9 nucleotides align to TRBD2. Germline lookup yields CDR1 GTSNPN and CDR2 SVGIG (reference sequence). The CDR3 contains 15 residues. V dropped 4 bases and J dropped 3; count of bases not matched to a gene: 10. CDR3 in DNA: TGTGCCTGGAAAAGAGGAGCGGGAGGATACTACGAGCAGTACTTC. Its protein is CAWKRGAGGYYEQYF.

V gene TRBV6-5 combines with J gene TRBJ2-3, with 15 bases aligning to TRBD2. V was clipped by 4 bases and J by 5 bases; unmatched bases: 4. This CDR3 contains 16 residues. Germline CDR1 MNHEY, CDR2 SVGAGI. The CDR3 DNA follows: TGTGCCAGCAGTTCTGGACTAGCGGGAGGGGTAGATACGCAGTATTTT. Its translation is CASSSGLAGGVDTQYF.

This rearrangement joins TRBV6-6 to TRBJ2-7, with a weak D call TRBD2 (6 bases). Germline lookup yields CDR1 MNHNY and CDR2 SVGAGI (reference sequence). V was clipped by 1 base and J by 6 bases, with 10 bases between them. This CDR3 comprises 13 residues. The CDR3 region is CASSYLGGGEQYF. The CDR3 DNA reads as TGTGCCAGCAGTTACTTGGGAGGAGGCGAGCAGTACTTC.

This clone was recorded a few times. The rearrangement uses TRBV15 and TRBJ2-7; 8 nucleotides agree with TRBD2. CDR1 and CDR2 (germline): LNHNV, YYDKDF (reference sequence). After removal of 0 bases from V and 5 bases from J, the junction contained 9 bases not matched to a gene. The CDR3 contains 16 residues. In nucleotides, the CDR3 is TGTGCCACCAGCAGAGATAGTAACGGGAGGGAAAACGAGCAGTACTTC. This sequence encodes CATSRDSNGRENEQYF.

This clone appeared a single time. This chain links TRBV5-6 with TRBJ1-5; 8 nucleotides align to TRBD1. Germline V CDR1 and CDR2: SGHDT, YYEEEE. This CDR3 contains 17 residues. J was trimmed by 1 base and V by 2 bases; bases with no gene match: 8. The CDR3 here is CASSFGLGQDSNQPQHF. In DNA form, the CDR3 reads TGTGCCAGCAGCTTCGGGTTGGGACAGGACAGCAATCAGCCCCAGCATTTT.